This entry lists 16 T cell receptor beta chains sequenced from one sample in a study of shared clonotypes between healthy human individuals. CD45RO-negative CD8 cells positively selected for CCR7 made up the naive population, which excluded terminally differentiated effector memory CD45RA+ cells. Assay: immunoSEQ multiplex PCR; the TCRdb copy retains only in-frame clones and omits some. The sample records about 2,100,000 clones, more than 85% being singletons. The sequenced sample consisted of naive CD8+ T cells from PBMCs. These TCRs come from a man aged 18 to 29 in good health. Some clones in this sample may be carry-over from other donors' samples.

The chain carries TRBV19 and TRBJ1-2, with D uncertain. Trimming pared 6 bases from V and 5 bases from J, leaving 13 bases between. The germline CDR1 and CDR2 sequences are LNHDA and SQIVND (reference sequence). The CDR3 is 13 residues long. CDR3 nucleotide sequence: TGTGCCAGTAGCCCCTTTGTAGGGTATGGCTACACCTTC. Translated: CASSPFVGYGYTF. Supplemented by reference TRBV19 and TRBJ1-2, the full variable domain reads DGGITQSPKYLFRKEGQNVTLSCEQNLNHDAMYWYRQDPGQGLRLIYYSQIVNDFQKGDIAEGYSVSREKKESFPLTVTSAQKNPTAFYLCASSPFVGYGYTFGSGTRLTVV.

The gene calls are TRBV2 and TRBJ1-2, with D possibly being TRBD1 (6 bases). V lost 8 bases, J lost 4 bases, and 17 bases lay in between. The CDR3 is 14 residues long. In germline, CDR1 is SNHLY, CDR2 FYNNEI. The CDR3 region has the DNA TGTGCCAGCGTGACCGGGACAAGCCTCTATGGCTACACCTTC. It is translated as CASVTGTSLYGYTF.

The J gene is TRBJ2-3, the V gene TRBV19; tentative D call: TRBD2 (6 bases). V dropped 7 bases and J dropped 4 bases, with 15 bases sitting between them. Germline-derived CDR1 and CDR2 are LNHDA and SQIVND (reference sequence). CDR3 length equals 14 residues. The CDR3 reads CASTQTGVSDTQYF. CDR3 nucleotide sequence: TGTGCCAGTACTCAAACGGGGGTATCAGATACGCAGTATTTT. Complete variable domain (other parts from reference TRBV19 and TRBJ2-3): DGGITQSPKYLFRKEGQNVTLSCEQNLNHDAMYWYRQDPGQGLRLIYYSQIVNDFQKGDIAEGYSVSREKKESFPLTVTSAQKNPTAFYLCASTQTGVSDTQYFGPGTRLTVL.

This clone was counted once. This chain links TRBV9 with TRBJ2-3, with 12 bases identical to TRBD2. This CDR3 is 16 amino acids long. V shed 3 bases, J shed 3 bases, and the junction held 5 bases outside the gene matches. The germline V gene encodes CDR1 SGDLS and CDR2 YYNGEE. The CDR3 DNA reads as TGTGCCAGCAGCGCCTCCACTAGCGGGAGGACAGATACGCAGTATTTT. This encodes CASSASTSGRTDTQYF.

The chain couples TRBV30 to TRBJ2-1; 11 bases are a match to TRBD2. The CDR3 extends over 15 amino acids. In germline, CDR1 is GTSNPN, CDR2 SVGIG (reference sequence). With V trimmed by 3 bases and J by 4 bases, 5 bases remained unmatched. The CDR3 DNA reads as TGTGCCTGGAGCCTAGCGGGAGGACCTTACAATGAGCAGTTCTTC. Residues: CAWSLAGGPYNEQFF.

The chain carries TRBV4-2 and TRBJ2-7; 7 bases are shared with TRBD1. The germline CDR1 and CDR2 sequences are LGHNA and YNFKEQ. This CDR3 has 15 amino acids. Trimming took 3 bases from V and 0 from J; bases not matched to a gene: 5. DNA of the CDR3: TGTGCCAGCAGCCACGGGACAGAGAGCTCCTACGAGCAGTACTTC. Its translation is CASSHGTESSYEQYF.

The rearrangement links TRBV6-5 to TRBJ2-2; D is ambiguous. CDR1 and CDR2 from the germline V gene are MNHEY and SVGAGI. V was pared by 6 bases and J by 6 bases, with 11 bases between. CDR3 length: 13 amino acids. DNA for the CDR3: TGTGCCAGCAGGGCCCAATTGGCCGGGGAGCTGTTTTTT. Its protein is CASRAQLAGELFF.

This clone was detected only once. The chain recombines TRBV9 with TRBJ2-7, with 9 positions matching TRBD2. Germline V lookup: CDR1 SGDLS, CDR2 YYNGEE. V shed 3 bases, J shed 3 bases, and the junction held 7 bases outside the gene matches. The CDR3 is 15 residues long. CDR3 sequence reads: CASSGAGGGFYEQYF. As DNA, the CDR3 is TGTGCCAGCAGCGGAGCGGGAGGAGGGTTCTACGAGCAGTACTTC.

The rearrangement joins TRBV19 to TRBJ1-1; 8 nucleotides line up with TRBD1. The CDR3 runs to 15 residues. Per germline, CDR1 LNHDA and CDR2 SQIVND (reference sequence). Trimming removed 3 bases from V and 4 bases from J; junction bases left unmatched: 7. CDR3 coding DNA: TGTGCCAGTAGTATCGGACAGGGCGGGGGCACTGAAGCTTTCTTT. As protein: CASSIGQGGGTEAFF. Based on the CDR3 plus reference TRBV19 and TRBJ1-1, the full variable domain is DGGITQSPKYLFRKEGQNVTLSCEQNLNHDAMYWYRQDPGQGLRLIYYSQIVNDFQKGDIAEGYSVSREKKESFPLTVTSAQKNPTAFYLCASSIGQGGGTEAFFGQGTRLTVV.

V and J are TRBV13 and TRBJ2-7; 10 bases line up with TRBD1. V gave up 4 bases and J gave up 3 bases; unmatched junction bases: 3. Germline V gene lookup returns CDR1 PRHDT and CDR2 FYEKMQ (reference sequence). The CDR3 has 14 amino acids. DNA of the CDR3: TGTGCCAGCAGCTCGACAGGGGGCGGCTACGAGCAGTACTTC. Translated, it gives CASSSTGGGYEQYF.

This clone is a singleton in its sample. The V and J genes are TRBV18 and TRBJ2-7; D is perhaps TRBD1 (5 bases). The CDR3 is 15 amino acids. Germline assignment: CDR1 KGHSH and CDR2 LQKENI. Trimming cost V 3 bases and J 0 bases, with 12 bases left between them. The CDR3 is CASSPRQGFSYEQYF. In nucleotides, the CDR3 is TGTGCCAGCTCACCTCGGCAGGGCTTCTCCTACGAGCAGTACTTC.

This rearrangement joins TRBV27 to TRBJ2-7, with D uncertain. Germline CDR1 and CDR2: MNHEY and SMNVEV (reference sequence). The CDR3 loop spans 15 amino acids. Trimming removed 2 bases at V and 4 bases at J, with 15 bases between. This CDR3 is CASSLRYRQTYEQYF. The CDR3 DNA reads TGTGCCAGCAGTTTAAGATATAGGCAGACTTACGAGCAGTACTTC.

This clone has only one observation. At the DNA level, this CDR3 is encoded by other sequences in the same sample as well. The gene calls are TRBV28 and TRBJ2-1; possibly TRBD2 for D (6 bases). CDR1 MDHEN and CDR2 SYDVKM come from the germline V gene. V was trimmed by 2 bases and J by 0 bases, leaving 11 bases between them. The CDR3 totals 16 residues. The CDR3, as DNA: TGTGCCAGCAGTTTAGTGGAGGGCAGCTCCTACAATGAGCAGTTCTTC. Protein: CASSLVEGSSYNEQFF.

V is TRBV6-5 and J is TRBJ2-4; D is tentatively TRBD1 or TRBD2 (5 bases each). Trimming cost V 6 bases and J 0 bases, with 12 bases left between them. The CDR3 sequence is 15 residues long. In germline, CDR1 is MNHEY, CDR2 SVGAGI. The CDR3 coding sequence is TGTGCCAGCAGCCCACGGGGCTTAGCCAAAAACATTCAGTACTTC. Encoded protein: CASSPRGLAKNIQYF.

V is TRBV6-1 and J is TRBJ1-4; a weak D match, TRBD1 (5 bases). Deletions cut 10 bases from V and 6 bases from J, with 18 bases between. The length of the CDR3 is 14 residues. Germline V CDR1 and CDR2: MNHNS, SASEGT. The CDR3 loop is CATAAFGGDEKLFF. For the CDR3, the DNA is TGTGCCACGGCGGCGTTCGGGGGGGATGAAAAACTGTTTTTT.

For the CDR3, the DNA is TGCGCCAGCAGCCAAGAAATTGGGGGGCGGGTTACAGATACGCAGTATTTT. Translating it yields CASSQEIGGRVTDTQYF. The rearrangement uses TRBV4-1 and TRBJ2-3; possibly TRBD1 or TRBD2 for D (6 bases each). V was cut by 0 bases and J by 3 bases, with 16 bases left in between. CDR1 is MGHRA, CDR2 YSYEKL, per germline. This CDR3 contains 17 residues.